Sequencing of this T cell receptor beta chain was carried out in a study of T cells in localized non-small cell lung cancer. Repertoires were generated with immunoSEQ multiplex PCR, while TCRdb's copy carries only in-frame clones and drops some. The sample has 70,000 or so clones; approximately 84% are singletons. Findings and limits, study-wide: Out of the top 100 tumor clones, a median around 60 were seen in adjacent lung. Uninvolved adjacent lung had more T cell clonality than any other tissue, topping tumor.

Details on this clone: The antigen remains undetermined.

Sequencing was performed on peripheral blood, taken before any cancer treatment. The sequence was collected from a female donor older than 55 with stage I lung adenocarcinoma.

CDR3 nucleotide sequence: TGCGCCAGCAGCCCCAGCAGTGGCTATGGCTACACCTTC. Encoded protein: CASSPSSGYGYTF. J is TRBJ1-2 and V is TRBV5-1, with D unclear. The CDR3 totals 13 residues. V was pared by 4 bases and J by 4 bases, with 11 bases between. Germline V lookup: CDR1 SGHRS, CDR2 YFSETQ. Using reference TRBV5-1 and TRBJ1-2 for the parts outside the CDR3, the full variable domain is KAGVTQTPRYLIKTRGQQVTLSCSPISGHRSVSWYQQTPGQGLQFLFEYFSETQRNKGNFPGRFSGRQFSNSRSEMNVSTLELGDSALYLCASSPSSGYGYTFGSGTRLTVV.